This T cell receptor (beta chain) originates from a study of Ad26.COV2.S vaccination and SARS-CoV-2 variants (dated by TCRdb to about 2021). As for the study more broadly: Vaccine-arm donors came from COV1001, a multicentre, randomized, double-blind, placebo-controlled phase I-IIa trial of Ad26.COV2.S in healthy adults. Sequencing of the TCRbeta repertoire served to evaluate the specificity and breadth of SARS-CoV-2-reactive T cell receptors following Ad26.COV2.S vaccination. Ad26.COV2.S was administered intramuscularly at a dose of 5x10^10 or 1x10^11 viral particles, either as one shot or as two shots given 56 days apart. Trial participants were randomized into five groups of five, in which low-dose or high-dose Ad26.COV2.S was given once or twice, or placebo was given on both occasions. The TCR-sequenced set comprised around 30 samples: approximately 19 Ad26.COV2.S vaccine recipients, 5 placebo recipients and 8 SARS-CoV-2 convalescent individuals. Blinding of investigators to trial group allocation was maintained during experiments and outcome assessment. Paper-wide results and their limitations: Substantial breadth of spike-specific CD8+ and CD4+ T cell responses was reported after vaccination. Spike-specific TCR breadth was higher in Ad26.COV2.S recipients than in placebo recipients (P = 0.0014). The study was not powered for comparison of responses between vaccine doses or regimens. Non-spike TCR breadth was comparable between vaccine and placebo recipients, consistent with the vaccine containing only spike. It was noted by the authors that total T cell responses may have been underestimated by the TCR breadth and depth analyses.

The germline V gene (reference sequence) gives CDR1 as LNHNV and CDR2 as YYDKDF. From the cysteine through the phenylalanine, the CDR3 covers 16 amino acids. Of all the DNA, just the CDR3 is kept, 48 bases in frame from base 1. Trimming leaves V shorter by 1 base and J shorter by 2 bases, with the junction holding 6 bases beyond the gene matches. The immunoSEQ Assay was the method used to sequence TCRbeta CDR3 regions. After extraction, genomic DNA underwent amplification by bias-controlled multiplex PCR, followed by high-throughput sequencing. Processing in the source paper ran as follows. To quantify the absolute abundance of every unique TCRbeta CDR3 region, sequences were collapsed and filtered. T cell fraction was estimated by normalizing TCRbeta template counts to usable DNA, which was measured by amplifying reference genes present in all nucleated cells. Repertoire TCRs were annotated as SARS-CoV-2-specific when V gene, CDR3 amino acid sequence and J gene were exactly matched to a known reactive TCR set. The reference SARS-CoV-2 TCR set was derived from MIRA and filtered for enrichment in COVID-19-positive ImmuneCODE repertoires, a step that removed public or cross-reactive TCRs. Drawing on the MIRA antigens, annotated TCRs were analysed further at the level of specific ORF or position within ORF. Breadth was defined as the number of annotated unique rearrangements divided by the total number of unique productive rearrangements, and depth was defined as the summed frequency of the annotated unique rearrangements. Group comparisons of TCR breadth used two-sided Wilcoxon rank-sum tests. The immuneACCESS repertoire file appears here via TCRdb, limited to in-frame rearrangements. These files lack a portion of the clones; in checked studies, under half of the deficit traces to unresolved V genes, and the cause of the others is not known. D and trimming come from the DNA, and the V and J calls and clone size come from that table. This sample is represented by approximately 420,000 clones; roughly nine tenths of them were singletons. Of the sample, 3.5% is held by the ten largest clones.

Explained via the paper, the treatment or condition label denotes: roughly 19 received Ad26.COV2.S at low or high dose, single or two shots; about five received placebo; per-sample allocation not given. Repertoires of vaccine and placebo recipients were sequenced from samples collected on day 63 after the first injection. In Cohort 1b, 25 to 30 adults aged 18-55 years were enrolled at a single site in Boston, USA, between 29 July and 7 August 2020. Ad26.COV2.S was a replication-incompetent adenovirus type 26 vector that expressed a prefusion-stabilized SARS-CoV-2 spike protein derived from the original Wuhan strain. With respect to this clone: Its antigen is still unknown. Base-call qualities are not available, and no considerably larger clone is one nucleotide away.

This TCR came from a person between 18 and 59 years old who received the Ad26.COV2.S COVID-19 vaccine or a placebo. This sequence uses TRBV15 and TRBJ2-3; 7 middle bases align to TRBD2. The sequencing here drew on peripheral blood, taken in a trial of Ad26.COV2.S vaccine versus placebo. The DNA sequence follows: TGTGCCACCAGCAGAGGACTAGCTCCTCTCACAGATACGCAGTATTTT. It is translated as CATSRGLAPLTDTQYF.